This is a list of T cell receptor beta chains from one sample in a study of neoadjuvant anti-PD-1 for oral cavity cancer. Assay: immunoSEQ multiplex PCR; the TCRdb copy retains only in-frame clones and omits some. The profile shows 60,000 to 80,000 clones, more than 60% of them singletons. The specimen comprised PBMCs, sampled before nivolumab (anti-PD-1) treatment. The receptors were sampled from a person aged 35-80 years with oral cavity squamous cell carcinoma. Each CDR3 is given with its conserved first and last residue. D genes are given only for firm matches. Size values are once, few and many counts, or a class for expanded clones, and some rows have none.

D gene	CDR3 length	clone size	V gene	J gene	CDR3 protein	CDR3 DNA
TRBD1	15	.	TRBV6-1	TRBJ2-3	CASGQGALGTDTQYF	TGTGCCAGCGGACAGGGGGCGTTGGGCACAGATACGCAGTATTTT
.	15	once	TRBV7-7	TRBJ2-3	CASSSGASGTDTQYF	TGTGCCAGCAGCTCCGGGGCAAGTGGCACAGATACGCAGTATTTT
.	13	.	TRBV14	TRBJ2-7	CASSPSLTGEQYF	TGTGCCAGCAGCCCCTCGCTCACTGGGGAGCAGTACTTC
TRBD1	14	.	TRBV11-2	TRBJ1-1	CASSSGQGLTEAFF	TGTGCCAGCAGTTCAGGACAGGGACTCACTGAAGCTTTCTTT
.	17	.	TRBV4-1	TRBJ1-3	CASSQDPAPHSGNTIYF	TGCGCCAGCAGCCAAGACCCCGCTCCCCACTCTGGAAACACCATATATTTT
.	13	few	TRBV10-1	TRBJ2-7	CASSERRVSEQYF	TGCGCCAGCAGTGAGAGAAGGGTGAGCGAGCAGTACTTC
.	12	.	TRBV28	TRBJ1-1	CAGGGLNTEAFF	TGTGCCGGGGGGGGTTTGAACACTGAAGCTTTCTTT
.	14	.	TRBV5-4	TRBJ1-2	CASSPGAGNYGYTF	TGTGCCAGCAGCCCCGGAGCAGGAAACTATGGCTACACCTTC
TRBD1	16	.	TRBV5-6	TRBJ2-5	CASSSWSGQGVETQYF	TGTGCCAGCAGCTCCTGGTCGGGACAGGGGGTAGAGACCCAGTACTTC
TRBD1	14	.	TRBV6-1	TRBJ1-1	CASSERGGLTEAFF	TGTGCCAGCAGTGAAAGAGGGGGCCTGACTGAAGCTTTCTTT
TRBD2	15	few	TRBV2	TRBJ2-1	CASSDLAGGLNEQFF	TGTGCCAGCAGTGACCTAGCGGGAGGGTTGAATGAGCAGTTCTTC
TRBD1	15	.	TRBV6-5	TRBJ2-2	CASSYDRGRTGELFF	TGTGCCAGCAGTTACGACAGGGGGCGGACCGGGGAGCTGTTTTTT
TRBD1	14	.	TRBV28	TRBJ1-1	CASSLPGGAYEAFF	TGTGCCAGCAGTTTACCAGGGGGCGCATATGAAGCTTTCTTT
.	15	.	TRBV28	TRBJ1-5	CASLKGGEGNQPQHF	TGTGCCAGCCTGAAGGGAGGTGAGGGCAATCAGCCCCAGCATTTT
.	14	.	TRBV5-1	TRBJ1-2	CASSLAQTGGGYTF	TGCGCCAGCAGCTTGGCCCAGACTGGTGGTGGCTACACCTTC
.	13	.	TRBV30	TRBJ1-3	CAWKIRVGNTIYF	TGTGCCTGGAAGATAAGGGTCGGAAACACCATATATTTT